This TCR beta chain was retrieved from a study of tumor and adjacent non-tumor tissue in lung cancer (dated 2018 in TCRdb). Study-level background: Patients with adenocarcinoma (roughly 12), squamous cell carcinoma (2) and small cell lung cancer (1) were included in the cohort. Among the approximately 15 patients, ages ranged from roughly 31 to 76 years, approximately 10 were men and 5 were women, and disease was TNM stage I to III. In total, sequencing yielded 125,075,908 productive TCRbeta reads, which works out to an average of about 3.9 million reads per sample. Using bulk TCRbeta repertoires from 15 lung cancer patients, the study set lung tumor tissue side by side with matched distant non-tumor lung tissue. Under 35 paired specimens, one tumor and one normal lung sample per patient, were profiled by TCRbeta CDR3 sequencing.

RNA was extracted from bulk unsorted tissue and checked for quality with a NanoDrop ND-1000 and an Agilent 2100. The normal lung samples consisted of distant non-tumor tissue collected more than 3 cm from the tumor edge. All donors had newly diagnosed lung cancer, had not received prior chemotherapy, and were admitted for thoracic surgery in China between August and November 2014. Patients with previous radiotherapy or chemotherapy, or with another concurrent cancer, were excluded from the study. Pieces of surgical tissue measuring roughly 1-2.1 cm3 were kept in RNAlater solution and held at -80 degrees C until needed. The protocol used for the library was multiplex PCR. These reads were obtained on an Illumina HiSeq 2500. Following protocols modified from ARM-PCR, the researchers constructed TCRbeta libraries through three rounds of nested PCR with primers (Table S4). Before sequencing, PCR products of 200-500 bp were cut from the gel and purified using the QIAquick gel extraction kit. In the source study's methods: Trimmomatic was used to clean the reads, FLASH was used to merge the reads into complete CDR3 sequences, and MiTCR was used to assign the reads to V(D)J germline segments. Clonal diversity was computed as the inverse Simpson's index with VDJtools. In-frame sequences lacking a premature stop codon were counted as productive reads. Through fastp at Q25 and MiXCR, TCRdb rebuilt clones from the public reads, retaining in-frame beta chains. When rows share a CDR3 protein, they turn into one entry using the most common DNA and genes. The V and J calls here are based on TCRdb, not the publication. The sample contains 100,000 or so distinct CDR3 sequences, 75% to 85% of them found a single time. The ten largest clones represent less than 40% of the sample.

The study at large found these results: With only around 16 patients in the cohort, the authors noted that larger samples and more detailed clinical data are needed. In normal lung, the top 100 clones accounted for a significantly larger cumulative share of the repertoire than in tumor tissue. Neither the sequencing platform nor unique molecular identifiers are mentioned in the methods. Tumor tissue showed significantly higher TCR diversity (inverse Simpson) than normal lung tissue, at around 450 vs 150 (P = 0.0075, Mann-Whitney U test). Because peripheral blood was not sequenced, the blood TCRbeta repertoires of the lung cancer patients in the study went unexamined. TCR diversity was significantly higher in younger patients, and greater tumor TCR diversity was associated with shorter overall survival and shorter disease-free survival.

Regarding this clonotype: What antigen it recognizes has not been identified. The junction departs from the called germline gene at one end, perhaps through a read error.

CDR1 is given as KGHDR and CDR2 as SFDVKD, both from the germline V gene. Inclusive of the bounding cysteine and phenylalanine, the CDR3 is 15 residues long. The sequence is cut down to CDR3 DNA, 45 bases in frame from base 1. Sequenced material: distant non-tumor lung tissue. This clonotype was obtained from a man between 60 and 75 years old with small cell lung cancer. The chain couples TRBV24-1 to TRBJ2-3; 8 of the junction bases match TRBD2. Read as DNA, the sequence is TGTGTCACCAGCGCAGCGGGGGATTCCACAGATACGCAGTATTTT. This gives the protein CVTSAAGDSTDTQYF.